This is a list of T cell receptor beta chains from one sample in a study of CD8+CD57+ T cells in acquired aplastic anemia. MiXCR, run by TCRdb on the reads, gives a single entry per CDR3 protein. The top ten clones hold around 2.5% of a sample with about 120,000 distinct CDR3 sequences, less than 50% of them seen once. The sample comprised sorted CD4+, CD8+, or CD8+CD57+ T cells (not recorded which) from PBMCs. These receptors all come from a human donor with aplastic anemia. CDR3s include the opening cysteine and the closing phenylalanine or tryptophan. The order of the fields is clone size, V gene, D gene, J gene, CDR3 protein, CDR3 DNA. The D gene is left open where the match is weak. Some rows mark clone size as missing; the rest say once, few, many or name a class of expanded clone.

clone_size: few; v_call: TRBV7-2; d_call: .; j_call: TRBJ2-7; cdr3_aa: CASSFVYEQYF; cdr3_nt: TGTGCCAGCAGCTTTGTCTACGAGCAGTACTTC
clone_size: many; v_call: TRBV20-1; d_call: TRBD1; j_call: TRBJ1-1; cdr3_aa: CSARGDRQNTEAFF; cdr3_nt: TGCAGTGCTAGAGGGGACAGGCAGAACACTGAAGCTTTCTTT
clone_size: many; v_call: TRBV19; d_call: .; j_call: TRBJ1-3; cdr3_aa: CASSIKWGENTIYF; cdr3_nt: TGTGCCAGTAGTATAAAGTGGGGAGAAAACACCATATATTTT
clone_size: many; v_call: TRBV6-5; d_call: TRBD1; j_call: TRBJ2-1; cdr3_aa: CASSAGQGRYNEQFF; cdr3_nt: TGTGCCAGCAGTGCCGGACAGGGGCGCTACAATGAGCAGTTCTTC
clone_size: many; v_call: TRBV14; d_call: .; j_call: TRBJ1-1; cdr3_aa: CASSQGWNTEAFF; cdr3_nt: TGTGCCAGCAGCCAAGGGTGGAACACTGAAGCTTTCTTT
clone_size: .; v_call: TRBV3-1; d_call: .; j_call: TRBJ1-1; cdr3_aa: CASSSLAGDTEAFF; cdr3_nt: TGTGCCAGCAGCTCCCTGGCAGGGGACACTGAAGCTTTCTTT
clone_size: .; v_call: TRBV2; d_call: .; j_call: TRBJ2-6; cdr3_aa: CASSGGTGANVLTF; cdr3_nt: TGTGCCAGCAGTGGTGGGACAGGGGCCAACGTCCTGACTTTC
clone_size: .; v_call: TRBV4-2; d_call: .; j_call: TRBJ1-2; cdr3_aa: CASSHRLTGSIYGYTF; cdr3_nt: TGTGCCAGCAGCCACCGACTTACAGGATCAATCTATGGCTACACCTTC
clone_size: .; v_call: TRBV10-2; d_call: TRBD1; j_call: TRBJ2-7; cdr3_aa: CASSTGGQENYEQYF; cdr3_nt: TGCGCCAGCAGTACTGGGGGACAGGAGAACTACGAGCAGTACTTC
clone_size: .; v_call: TRBV5-1; d_call: TRBD1; j_call: TRBJ1-4; cdr3_aa: CASSLETRTGGGKLFF; cdr3_nt: TGCGCCAGCAGCTTGGAAACCAGGACAGGGGGCGGAAAACTGTTTTTT